The T cell receptor beta chain under discussion was sequenced for a study of vaccination effects on CD4 cells after COVID-19. General observations from the study: The study got few convalescent patients and did not collect any early post-infection timepoints. Late after vaccination, infection- and vaccine-induced clones showed marked clonal contraction.

Details on this clone: The antigen is unknown.

This CDR3 is built from 16 residues. V was pared by 4 bases and J by 6 bases, with 20 bases between. From germline, CDR1 is LGHDT and CDR2 YNNKEL (reference sequence). With the ViraFEST assay, the study expanded antigen-specific CD4+ T cells using viral peptide pools, then sequenced them. When around nine days of culture had elapsed, CD4+ T cells were isolated. The person acquired a PCR-confirmed SARS-CoV-2 infection between March and December 2020. Both day 3 and day 7 saw half the medium replaced with IL-2 medium. The method was immunoSEQ multiplex PCR; TCRdb's version includes in-frame clones alone and lacks a portion of them. The profile covers under 65,000 clones, with approximately 73% appearing a single time and around 5.5% taken by the ten largest.

This TCR was sampled from a human donor who had a prior SARS-CoV-2 infection. The sequencing used CD4+ T cells from PBMCs cultured with HIV peptides, collected before COVID-19 vaccination. Subset defined: HIV-1 Nef peptide pool negative control/reference culture. The chain has TRBV3-1 (or the pseudogene TRBV3-2) and TRBJ2-3, with D perhaps matching TRBD1 or TRBD2 (5 bases each). CDR3 DNA: TGTGCCAGCAGCCTTTTGGGGGTACAGTTACTCGATACGCAGTATTTT. Amino acid sequence: CASSLLGVQLLDTQYF.